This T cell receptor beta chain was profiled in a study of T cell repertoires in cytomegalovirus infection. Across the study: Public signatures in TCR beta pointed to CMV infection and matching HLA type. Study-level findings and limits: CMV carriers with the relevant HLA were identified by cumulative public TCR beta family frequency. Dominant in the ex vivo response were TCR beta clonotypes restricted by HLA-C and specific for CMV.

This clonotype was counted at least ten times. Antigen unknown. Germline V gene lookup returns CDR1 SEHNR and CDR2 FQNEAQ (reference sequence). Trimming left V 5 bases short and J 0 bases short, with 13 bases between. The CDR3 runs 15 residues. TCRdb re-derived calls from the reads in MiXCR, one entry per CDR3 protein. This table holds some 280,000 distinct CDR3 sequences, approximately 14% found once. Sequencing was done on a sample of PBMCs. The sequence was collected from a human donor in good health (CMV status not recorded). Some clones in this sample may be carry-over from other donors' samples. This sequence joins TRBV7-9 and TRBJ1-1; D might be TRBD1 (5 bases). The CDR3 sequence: CASSRREQVNTEAFF. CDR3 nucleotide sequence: TGTGCCAGCAGCCGGCGCGAACAGGTGAACACTGAAGCTTTCTTT.